Below are 20 T cell receptor beta chains sequenced from a single sample in a study of blood T cells in healthy people across ages. For the second PCR, which ran for 7 to 11 cycles, a sample-barcoded 5' primer and a J-beta primer mix were used. Each CDR3 protein gets one entry after TCRdb re-called the 5' RACE reads with MiXCR. The sample holds 950,000 to 1,200,000 distinct CDR3 sequences; around two fifths are singletons and the top ten take around 13%. Input material: blood. These receptors were obtained from a man between 18 and 29 years old in good health.

Comments on this clonotype: Since a much larger clone is just one base distant, this may be a read error. This chain joins TRBV29-1 and TRBJ2-1; unclear D gene. This CDR3 comprises 14 residues. Germline CDR1 is SQVTM and CDR2 is ANQGSEA. The CDR3 here is CGVERAETYNEQFF. The CDR3 coding sequence is TGCGGCGTTGAACGGGCGGAGACGTACAATGAGCAGTTCTTC.

This chain links TRBV4-3 with TRBJ2-1; D call uncertain. The V gene's germline CDR1 is LGHNA and CDR2 YSLEER. The CDR3 loop spans 13 amino acids. Trimming removed 0 bases from V and 8 bases from J, with 8 bases in between. For the CDR3, the DNA is TGCGCCAGCAGCCAAGATATACGGGATGAGCAGTTCTTC. Translated: CASSQDIRDEQFF.

Many counts were recorded for this clonotype. The chain recombines TRBV28 with TRBJ1-5; no reliable D call. This CDR3 is 12 amino acids long. Germline loops: CDR1 MDHEN, CDR2 SYDVKM. The V and J ends lost 6 bases and 6 bases respectively, with 9 bases between them. CDR3 nucleotides: TGTGCCAGCAGCCAAGGGAGTCAGCCCCAGCATTTT. Translating it yields CASSQGSQPQHF. Using reference TRBV28 and TRBJ1-5 for the parts outside the CDR3, the full variable domain is DVKVTQSSRYLVKRTGEKVFLECVQDMDHENMFWYRQDPGLGLRLIYFSYDVKMKEKGDIPEGYSVSREKKERFSLILESASTNQTSMYLCASSQGSQPQHFGDGTRLSIL.

The chain employs TRBV12-3 or TRBV12-4 and TRBJ1-5, with D tentatively TRBD1 (6 bases). V was cut by 10 bases and J by 0 bases, with 10 bases left in between. This CDR3 region has 13 residues. CDR3: CATADSSNQPQHF. Here the CDR3 DNA reads TGTGCCACCGCGGACAGTAGCAATCAGCCCCAGCATTTT.

This clonotype was seen a handful of times. Relative to the germline gene, one junction end is altered; a read error may explain this. This chain connects TRBV7-9 to TRBJ2-3; D is unresolved. In germline, CDR1 is SEHNR, CDR2 FQNEAQ (reference sequence). The CDR3 runs 13 residues. The CDR3: CASTDGRTDTQYF. Here the CDR3 DNA reads TGTGCCAGCACGGACGGCCGCACGGATACGCAGTATTTT.

The chain recombines TRBV6-5 with TRBJ2-7; D remains unclear. The germline V gene has CDR1 MNHEY and CDR2 SVGAGI. CDR3 length: 12 amino acids. Trimming left V 4 bases short and J 7 bases short, with 11 bases between. In nucleotides, the CDR3 is TGTGCCAGCAGTTTCCCCACTGGGGAGCAGTACTTC. Translated: CASSFPTGEQYF.

Points on this clonotype: A junction boundary mismatches the germline segment, possibly from a read error. The rearrangement joins TRBV4-1 to TRBJ2-1; perhaps TRBD1 as D (5 bases). Looked up from germline, CDR1 is MGHRA and CDR2 is YSYEKL. This CDR3 comprises 15 residues. The CDR3 is CASRQGVFPFNEQFF. CDR3 nucleotide sequence: TGCGCCAGCCGCCAAGGGGTGTTTCCTTTCAATGAGCAGTTCTTC.

This sequence joins TRBV6-2 or TRBV6-3 and TRBJ1-5; 10 bases fit TRBD1. The CDR3 runs to 18 residues. Germline assignment: CDR1 MNHEY and CDR2 SVGEGT. J was trimmed by 1 base and V by 10 bases; bases with no gene match: 16. Here the CDR3 DNA reads TGTGCCACCGACCCTGAAGGGACAGGGGTTGTCAGCAATCAGCCCCAGCATTTT. Translated: CATDPEGTGVVSNQPQHF.

The chain recombines TRBV12-3 or TRBV12-4 with TRBJ1-3; maybe TRBD1 (6 bases). The CDR3 runs to 15 residues. V lost 7 bases and J 2 bases, leaving 15 bases between the germline ends. CDR3 in amino acids: CASTSTGTTGNTIYF. The CDR3 DNA is TGTGCCAGCACGAGCACCGGGACAACTGGAAACACCATATATTTT.

This chain uses TRBV12-3 or TRBV12-4 with TRBJ1-1, with D tentatively TRBD1 (6 bases). Trimming removed 8 bases at V and 0 bases at J, with 13 bases between. The CDR3 has 14 amino acids. DNA of the CDR3: TGTGCCAGCTCGAGACAGGTGATGAACACTGAAGCTTTCTTT. Its protein product is CASSRQVMNTEAFF.

This clonotype was seen only a few times. The genes are TRBV20-1 and TRBJ2-3; D remains unclear. Germline CDR1 is DFQATT and CDR2 is SNEGSKA (reference sequence). The CDR3 consists of 14 residues. V dropped 5 bases and J dropped 5 bases, with 17 bases sitting between them. The DNA of the CDR3 is TGCAGTGCTCATCCGGCGGTAGCAATAGATACGCAGTATTTT. Translating gives CSAHPAVAIDTQYF.

CDR3 protein: CSVVLQGNYGYTF. In DNA form, the CDR3 reads TGCAGCGTTGTTCTACAGGGAAACTATGGCTACACCTTC. The chain couples TRBV29-1 to TRBJ1-2, with D tentatively TRBD1 (6 bases). Germline CDR1 is SQVTM and CDR2 is ANQGSEA. V lost 4 bases to trimming and J lost 2 bases, with 11 bases between them. The CDR3 is 13 amino acids.

As for this clonotype: A much larger clone sits a single nucleotide away, making a read error possible. The genes are TRBV12-3 or TRBV12-4 and TRBJ2-7, with 11 bases aligning to TRBD2. The CDR3 consists of 14 residues. CDR3 coding DNA: TGTGCCGGCAGGGGACTAGCGGCAACCTACGAGCAGTACTTC. Translation: CAGRGLAATYEQYF.

This clonotype was seen a handful of times. This rearrangement joins TRBV10-3 to TRBJ1-5; TRBD1 matches 8 bases. V shed 10 bases, J shed 0 bases, and the junction held 8 bases outside the gene matches. The CDR3 is 15 residues long. CDR1 is ENHRY, CDR2 SYGVKD, per germline. For the CDR3, the DNA is TGTGCCACCCAGGGACAGGCCTATAGCAATCAGCCCCAGCATTTT. Protein product: CATQGQAYSNQPQHF.

V usage is TRBV13 and J usage is TRBJ1-1, with D possibly TRBD1 on 5 matching bases. This CDR3 has 15 amino acids. V lost 2 bases, J lost 0 bases, and 10 bases lay in between. Germline V CDR1 and CDR2: PRHDT, FYEKMQ (reference sequence). CDR3 residues: CASSLRGRMNTEAFF. CDR3 DNA: TGTGCCAGCAGCTTAAGGGGACGGATGAACACTGAAGCTTTCTTT.

Regarding this clonotype: A much larger clone sits a single nucleotide away, making a read error possible. The chain links TRBV10-3 to TRBJ2-1; 7 bases fit TRBD2. The CDR3 is made up of 15 amino acids. Germline CDR1 and CDR2: ENHRY and SYGVKD. The DNA of the CDR3 is TGTGTCACCGGATCCGGGACTAAAATCTACAATGAGCAGTTCTTC. Protein product: CVTGSGTKIYNEQFF.

This clonotype was detected only a few times. V usage is TRBV5-1 and J usage is TRBJ1-5; 8 positions agree with TRBD1. Germline V CDR1 and CDR2: SGHRS, YFSETQ. Unmatched junction bases numbered 10, after V lost 4 bases and J lost 7 bases. This CDR3 spans 15 amino acids. Written as DNA, the CDR3 is TGCGCCAGCAGCCTCGGACAGGGATGGTACCAGCCCCAGCATTTT. Its translation: CASSLGQGWYQPQHF.

This clonotype was observed a few times. The chain is built from TRBV20-1 and TRBJ1-5; D remains unclear. The length of the CDR3 is 17 residues. Trimming removed 0 bases from V and 0 bases from J, with 15 bases in between. The germline V gene has CDR1 DFQATT and CDR2 SNEGSKA (reference sequence). The CDR3 DNA reads TGCAGTGCTAGAGATCTTGGGGAGACTAATAGCAATCAGCCCCAGCATTTT. This sequence encodes CSARDLGETNSNQPQHF.

The table lists this clonotype with a few counts. This chain links TRBV7-2 with TRBJ2-1; 9 nucleotides line up with TRBD2. Germline V lookup: CDR1 SGHTA, CDR2 FQGNSA. The CDR3 extends over 17 amino acids. V trimming: 1 base; J trimming: 9 bases; junction bases outside the gene matches: 13. The CDR3 nucleotides are TGTGCCAGCAGCTTAGTCGAAGTAGCGGGGGTTAACAGTGAGCAGTTCTTC. Protein sequence: CASSLVEVAGVNSEQFF. Full variable domain (rest looked up from reference TRBV7-2 and TRBJ2-1): GAGVSQSPSNKVTEKGKDVELRCDPISGHTALYWYRQSLGQGLEFLIYFQGNSAPDKSGLPSDRFSAERTGGSVSTLTIQRTQQEDSAVYLCASSLVEVAGVNSEQFFGPGTRLTVL.

In this sample, this clonotype turned up once. A much larger clone lies a single base off, so this may be a read error. The chain employs TRBV20-1 and TRBJ2-5; TRBD2 agrees at 11 bases. V lost 5 bases and J lost 11; bases outside the gene matches: 16. Germline CDR1 is DFQATT and CDR2 is SNEGSKA (reference sequence). The CDR3 has 15 amino acids. The CDR3 DNA sequence: TGCAGTGCTGTATTTAGCGGGGGGGCAATGTATGAGCAGTACTTC. It translates to CSAVFSGGAMYEQYF.